The next 29 T cell receptor beta chains were all read from a single sample in a study of persistence of HIV-infected CD4 T cells. These TCRs are of unknown antigen specificity. Sequencing used immunoSEQ version 4 in survey mode. The repertoire was sequenced with immunoSEQ multiplex PCR; TCRdb's copy has only in-frame clones and lacks some. The top ten clones hold roughly 7% of a sample with just under 20,000 clones, about 84% of them seen once. Lysates of CMV-infected fibroblasts at approximately 10 ug/mL stimulated these cells. CD4+ T cells upregulating both CD40 ligand and CD69 were sorted as responding cells. Sequenced material: CD4+ T cells sorted from PBMCs after approximately 19-hour stimulation, taken from a patient who received antiretroviral therapy. Receptors originate from an adult man with HIV who was CMV-seropositive.

This chain links TRBV2 with TRBJ2-2; 7 positions agree with TRBD1. V shed 6 bases, J shed 4 bases, and the junction held 2 bases outside the gene matches. Germline-derived CDR1 and CDR2 are SNHLY and FYNNEI. The CDR3 has 13 residues. The CDR3 reads CASRTGSTGELFF. Here the CDR3 DNA reads TGTGCCAGCAGGACAGGGAGCACCGGGGAGCTGTTTTTT.

The V and J genes are TRBV13 and TRBJ1-4; the match to TRBD1 covers 7 bases. The CDR3 has 19 amino acids. The germline gives CDR1 PRHDT, CDR2 FYEKMQ (reference sequence). Germline trimming cut 7 bases from V and 4 bases from J; bases unmatched to any gene: 21. CDR3 in amino acids: CASTRQGGGKGAGNEKLFF. The DNA for the CDR3 is TGTGCCAGCACCCGTCAGGGGGGAGGAAAGGGTGCGGGTAATGAAAAACTGTTTTTT.

J is TRBJ2-1 and V is TRBV18; 7 bases line up with TRBD1. V gave up 3 bases and J gave up 5 bases; unmatched junction bases: 7. CDR1 is KGHSH and CDR2 is LQKENI in the germline V gene. The CDR3 covers 15 residues. The DNA for the CDR3 is TGTGCCAGCTCACCGGGACAGCTCGACCACAATGAGCAGTTCTTC. It specifies CASSPGQLDHNEQFF.

The genes are TRBV2 and TRBJ1-6, with D uncertain. V dropped 6 bases and J dropped 9 bases, with 18 bases sitting between them. The CDR3 length is 15 residues. In germline, CDR1 is SNHLY, CDR2 FYNNEI. In DNA, the CDR3 is TGTGCCAGCAGCTCCCTTGGGAGGACCGGTTCACCCCTCCACTTT. It codes for CASSSLGRTGSPLHF.

The chain carries TRBV28 and TRBJ2-3, with 8 bases matching TRBD2. The CDR3 spans 16 residues. Germline loops: CDR1 MDHEN, CDR2 SYDVKM. The V and J ends lost 6 bases and 1 base, in that order; junction bases with no gene match: 9. In DNA, the CDR3 is TGTGCCAGCAGGGGACTAGTCCTAGGGGGCACAGATACGCAGTATTTT. Protein: CASRGLVLGGTDTQYF.

The V and J genes are TRBV10-3 and TRBJ2-3; 7 bases are a match to TRBD1. The CDR3 runs 16 residues. In germline, CDR1 is ENHRY, CDR2 SYGVKD. The V segment lost 6 bases and the J segment 2 bases; nucleotides outside the gene matches: 11. CDR3 in DNA: TGTGCCATCAGCGAGGGGGCAGGGAAGACCACAGATACGCAGTATTTT. Translated, it gives CAISEGAGKTTDTQYF.

This rearrangement joins TRBV6-5 to TRBJ1-2; D gene uncertain. The CDR3 is 14 amino acids. In germline, CDR1 is MNHEY, CDR2 SVGAGI. V dropped 0 bases and J dropped 0 bases, with 5 bases sitting between them. The CDR3 DNA is TGTGCCAGCAGTTACTCATCTCCTAACTATGGCTACACCTTC. Translation gives CASSYSSPNYGYTF.

This clone has only one observation. The V gene is TRBV14, the J gene TRBJ2-4; the D gene is possibly TRBD1 (8 bases). The germline gives CDR1 SGHDN, CDR2 FVKESK. V lost 6 bases, J lost 2 bases, and 17 bases lay in between. This CDR3 contains 16 residues. CDR3 DNA: TGTGCCAGCAGTCCTACAGGGGGAGGGTCCAAAAACATTCAGTACTTC. Its translation: CASSPTGGGSKNIQYF. Complete variable domain (other parts from reference TRBV14 and TRBJ2-4): EAGVTQFPSHSVIEKGQTVTLRCDPISGHDNLYWYRRVMGKEIKFLLHFVKESKQDESGMPNNRFLAERTGGTYSTLKVQPAELEDSGVYFCASSPTGGGSKNIQYFGAGTRLSVL.

As to this clone: Other DNA sequences within the sample encode an identical CDR3. This rearrangement joins TRBV7-2 to TRBJ1-2, with D possibly being TRBD1 (5 bases). V was trimmed by 1 base and J by 6 bases, leaving 9 bases between them. The germline V gene encodes CDR1 SGHTA and CDR2 FQGNSA. The CDR3 is 13 residues long. The CDR3 loop is CASSLGRGDGYTF. In DNA, the CDR3 is TGTGCCAGCAGCTTAGGCAGAGGGGATGGCTACACCTTC.

V usage is TRBV20-1 and J usage is TRBJ1-2; D is uncertain. The CDR3 is 11 residues long. V gave up 1 base and J gave up 7 bases, with 7 bases separating them. Germline V lookup: CDR1 DFQATT, CDR2 SNEGSKA (reference sequence). CDR3 region: CSARGILGYTF. The CDR3 nucleotides read TGCAGTGCTAGAGGCATACTTGGCTACACCTTC.

The chain combines TRBV19 with TRBJ1-2, with a tentative D call TRBD1 (5 bases). The CDR3 is 14 residues long. The germline gives CDR1 LNHDA, CDR2 SQIVND (reference sequence). V gave up 3 bases and J gave up 0 bases, with 8 bases separating them. For the CDR3, the DNA is TGTGCCAGTAGTATCCAGGGAACTAACTATGGCTACACCTTC. Amino acids: CASSIQGTNYGYTF. Together with reference TRBV19 and TRBJ1-2, the CDR3 gives the full variable domain: DGGITQSPKYLFRKEGQNVTLSCEQNLNHDAMYWYRQDPGQGLRLIYYSQIVNDFQKGDIAEGYSVSREKKESFPLTVTSAQKNPTAFYLCASSIQGTNYGYTFGSGTRLTVV.

The chain carries TRBV5-1 and TRBJ1-1, with D possibly matching TRBD1 (5 bases). CDR1 and CDR2 (germline): SGHRS, YFSETQ. The CDR3 covers 14 residues. Trimming shortened V by 4 bases and J by 4 bases, and 14 bases separated the two germline ends. Here the CDR3 reads CASSPTNGGTEAFF. The DNA of the CDR3 is TGCGCCAGCAGCCCAACCAACGGGGGCACTGAAGCTTTCTTT.

This chain connects TRBV9 to TRBJ2-4; 15 nucleotides agree with TRBD2. The germline V gene has CDR1 SGDLS and CDR2 YYNGEE. The ends lost 3 bases at V and 5 bases at J; junction bases unmatched: 3. The CDR3 contains 16 residues. The CDR3 coding sequence is TGTGCCAGCAGCGGAGGACTAGCGGGGGGGCAAAACATTCAGTACTTC. Its protein product is CASSGGLAGGQNIQYF.

This chain uses TRBV18 with TRBJ1-3; 11 bases are a match to TRBD1. After removal of 3 bases from V and 6 bases from J, the junction contained 7 bases not matched to a gene. This CDR3 spans 16 amino acids. The germline CDR1 and CDR2 sequences are KGHSH and LQKENI. The CDR3 DNA sequence: TGTGCCAGCTCACCCCGGGACAGGGGGAACGAAAACACCATATATTTT. This translates into CASSPRDRGNENTIYF.

This chain uses TRBV6-1 with TRBJ1-5; no clear D. Trimming took off 0 bases at V and 1 base at J, with 7 bases between the two ends. The CDR3 totals 15 residues. The germline CDR1 and CDR2 sequences are MNHNS and SASEGT. The chain's CDR3 is CASSEASASNQPQHF. CDR3 in DNA: TGTGCCAGCAGTGAAGCTTCTGCGAGCAATCAGCCCCAGCATTTT.

V gene TRBV18 combines with J gene TRBJ2-3; tentatively, D is TRBD1 or TRBD2 (5 bases each). CDR1 is KGHSH, CDR2 LQKENI, per germline. With 0 bases removed from V and 5 bases from J, the gap between germline ends came to 18 bases. The CDR3 spans 17 residues. CDR3 amino acids: CASSPPARGAVEDTQYF. The CDR3 coding sequence is TGTGCCAGCTCACCACCGGCGAGGGGCGCGGTGGAAGATACGCAGTATTTT.

The chain couples TRBV2 to TRBJ2-3, with a tentative D call TRBD2 (6 bases). Trimming pared 7 bases from V and 0 bases from J, leaving 14 bases between. From germline, CDR1 is SNHLY and CDR2 FYNNEI. The CDR3 is 15 amino acids. The CDR3 bases are TGTGCCAGCAAGCGAGAGCGGGTTAGCACAGATACGCAGTATTTT. Amino acids: CASKRERVSTDTQYF.

The chain couples TRBV11-1 to TRBJ2-3; TRBD1 matches at 8 bases. Germline V gene lookup returns CDR1 SGHAT and CDR2 FQDESV (reference sequence). The CDR3 covers 15 residues. Germline trimming cut 5 bases from V and 1 base from J; bases unmatched to any gene: 5. The CDR3 DNA sequence: TGTGCCAGCAGCCCGACAGGGGACCGCACAGATACGCAGTATTTT. As protein: CASSPTGDRTDTQYF.

V gene TRBV3-1 (or the pseudogene TRBV3-2) combines with J gene TRBJ1-2; D call uncertain. The V and J ends lost 7 bases and 0 bases respectively, with 9 bases between them. The germline V gene has CDR1 LGHDT and CDR2 YNNKEL (reference sequence). The CDR3 runs 13 residues. This chain's CDR3 is CASIGGPNYGYTF. The DNA of the CDR3 is TGTGCCAGCATCGGAGGTCCTAACTATGGCTACACCTTC.

This clone has a handful of counts. The chain is built from TRBV7-9 and TRBJ2-2; D possibly uses TRBD1 or TRBD2 (5 bases each). V lost 3 bases and J lost 3, with 8 bases in between. CDR1 and CDR2 (germline): SEHNR, FQNEAQ (reference sequence). The CDR3 loop spans 14 amino acids. CDR3 coding DNA: TGTGCCAGCAGCTTGAGAGGGGACACCGGGGAGCTGTTTTTT. Its protein product is CASSLRGDTGELFF.

This clone has just one count. V is TRBV6-5 and J is TRBJ1-2, with TRBD1 as a possible D gene (6 bases). Between the trimmed V and J ends, which lost 6 bases and 7 bases, there was a span of 12 bases. In germline, CDR1 is MNHEY, CDR2 SVGAGI. The CDR3 runs 12 residues. The CDR3 DNA sequence: TGTGCCAGCAGCTCTCAGGGGCGTGGCTACACCTTC. Translated: CASSSQGRGYTF.

As concerns this clone: Other DNA sequences in this sample translate to the same CDR3. The rearrangement uses TRBV5-6 and TRBJ1-5; D gene uncertain. CDR3 size: 14 residues. Trimming left V 2 bases short and J 4 bases short, with 10 bases between. Germline V gives CDR1 SGHDT, CDR2 YYEEEE. The CDR3 sequence: CASSLQGVNQPQHF. The CDR3 coding sequence is TGTGCCAGCAGCTTACAAGGCGTGAATCAGCCCCAGCATTTT.

CDR3 in DNA: TGTGCCAGCAGGTGGGGACAGGGATACGAGCAGTACTTC. Protein sequence: CASRWGQGYEQYF. This chain connects TRBV2 to TRBJ2-7, with 9 bases matching TRBD1. Germline assignment: CDR1 SNHLY and CDR2 FYNNEI. This CDR3 contains 13 residues. The ends lost 6 bases at V and 4 bases at J; junction bases unmatched: 4.

This chain joins TRBV19 and TRBJ2-7, with a weak D call TRBD1 (5 bases). CDR1 and CDR2 from the germline V gene are LNHDA and SQIVND (reference sequence). The length of the CDR3 is 15 residues. Deletions cut 6 bases from V and 0 bases from J, with 15 bases between. CDR3 sequence reads: CASSDTGAVSYEQYF. CDR3 coding DNA: TGTGCCAGTAGCGACACAGGTGCGGTCTCCTACGAGCAGTACTTC.

The CDR3 region is CASSSSTGQTDTQYF. The CDR3 DNA is TGTGCCAGCAGCTCGTCCACCGGACAGACAGATACGCAGTATTTT. The chain links TRBV11-3 to TRBJ2-3; tentatively, D is TRBD1 (6 bases). In germline, CDR1 is SGHNT, CDR2 YENEEA. V gave up 4 bases and J gave up 3 bases, with 14 bases separating them. The CDR3 length is 15 residues.

This chain links TRBV6-5 with TRBJ1-2; TRBD1 might be the D (6 bases). This CDR3 has 14 amino acids. Trimming left V 0 bases short and J 2 bases short, with 7 bases between. Per germline, CDR1 MNHEY and CDR2 SVGAGI. DNA of the CDR3: TGTGCCAGCAGTTACTCGACAGGAAACTATGGCTACACCTTC. It encodes CASSYSTGNYGYTF.

This sequence joins TRBV2 and TRBJ1-2; D might be TRBD1 (5 bases). V gave up 2 bases and J gave up 10 bases, with 11 bases separating them. Per germline, CDR1 SNHLY and CDR2 FYNNEI. The CDR3 contains 12 residues. CDR3 residues: CASSEFRRVYTF. The CDR3 region has the DNA TGTGCCAGCAGTGAATTTCGCAGGGTCTACACCTTC.

The rearrangement joins TRBV28 to TRBJ2-7; D may be TRBD2 (6 bases). The germline V gene encodes CDR1 MDHEN and CDR2 SYDVKM. Trimming removed 3 bases at V and 7 bases at J, with 13 bases between. The CDR3 is made up of 13 amino acids. CDR3 nucleotides: TGTGCCAGCAGTTTCGGGACTCCTGGGGAGCAGTACTTC. It translates to CASSFGTPGEQYF.

V and J are TRBV2 and TRBJ1-2, with D perhaps TRBD1 (5 bases). Germline values: CDR1 SNHLY, CDR2 FYNNEI. The CDR3 runs to 13 residues. Trimming removed 4 bases at V and 4 bases at J, with 10 bases between. The CDR3 here is CASSVGPAYGYTF. In DNA form, the CDR3 reads TGTGCCAGCAGTGTGGGGCCGGCCTATGGCTACACCTTC.